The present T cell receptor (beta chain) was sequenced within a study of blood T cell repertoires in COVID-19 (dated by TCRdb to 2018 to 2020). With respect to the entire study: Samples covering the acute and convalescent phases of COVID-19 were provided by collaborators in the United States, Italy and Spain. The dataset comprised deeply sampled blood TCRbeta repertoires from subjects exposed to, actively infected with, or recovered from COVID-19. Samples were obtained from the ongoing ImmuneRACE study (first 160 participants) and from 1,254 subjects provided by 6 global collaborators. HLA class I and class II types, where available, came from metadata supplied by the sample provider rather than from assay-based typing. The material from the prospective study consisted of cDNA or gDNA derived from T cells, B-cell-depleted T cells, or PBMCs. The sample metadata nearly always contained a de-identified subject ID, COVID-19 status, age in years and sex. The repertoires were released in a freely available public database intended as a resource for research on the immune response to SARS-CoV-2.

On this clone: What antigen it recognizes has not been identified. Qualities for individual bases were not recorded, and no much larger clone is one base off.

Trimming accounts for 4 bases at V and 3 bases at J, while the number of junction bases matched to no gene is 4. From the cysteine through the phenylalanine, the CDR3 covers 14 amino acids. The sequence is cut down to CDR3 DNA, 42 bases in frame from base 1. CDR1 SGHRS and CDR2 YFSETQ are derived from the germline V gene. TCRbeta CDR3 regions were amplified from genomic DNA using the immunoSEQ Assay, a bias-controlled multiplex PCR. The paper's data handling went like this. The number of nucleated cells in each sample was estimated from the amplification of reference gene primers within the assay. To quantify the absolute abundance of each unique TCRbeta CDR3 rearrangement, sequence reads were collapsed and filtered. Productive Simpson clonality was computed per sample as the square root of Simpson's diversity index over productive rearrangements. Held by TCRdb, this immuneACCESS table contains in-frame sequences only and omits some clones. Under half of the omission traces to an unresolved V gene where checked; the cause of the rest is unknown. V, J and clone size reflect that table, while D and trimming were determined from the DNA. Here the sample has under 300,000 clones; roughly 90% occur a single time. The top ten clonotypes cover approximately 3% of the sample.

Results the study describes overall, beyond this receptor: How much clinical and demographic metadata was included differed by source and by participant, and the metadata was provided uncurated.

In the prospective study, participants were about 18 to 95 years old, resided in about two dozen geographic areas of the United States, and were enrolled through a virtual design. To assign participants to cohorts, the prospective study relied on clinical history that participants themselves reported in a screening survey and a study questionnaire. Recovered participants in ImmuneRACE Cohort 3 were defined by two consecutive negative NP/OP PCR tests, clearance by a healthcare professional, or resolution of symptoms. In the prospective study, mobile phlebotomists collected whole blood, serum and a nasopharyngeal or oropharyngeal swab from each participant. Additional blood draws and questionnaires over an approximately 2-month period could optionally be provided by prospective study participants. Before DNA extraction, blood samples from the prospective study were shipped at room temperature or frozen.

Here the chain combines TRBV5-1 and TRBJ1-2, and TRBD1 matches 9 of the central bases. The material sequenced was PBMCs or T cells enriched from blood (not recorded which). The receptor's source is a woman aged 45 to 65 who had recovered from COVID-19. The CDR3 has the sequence CASSQGQGDYGYTF. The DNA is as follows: TGCGCCAGCAGCCAGGGACAGGGTGACTATGGCTACACCTTC.